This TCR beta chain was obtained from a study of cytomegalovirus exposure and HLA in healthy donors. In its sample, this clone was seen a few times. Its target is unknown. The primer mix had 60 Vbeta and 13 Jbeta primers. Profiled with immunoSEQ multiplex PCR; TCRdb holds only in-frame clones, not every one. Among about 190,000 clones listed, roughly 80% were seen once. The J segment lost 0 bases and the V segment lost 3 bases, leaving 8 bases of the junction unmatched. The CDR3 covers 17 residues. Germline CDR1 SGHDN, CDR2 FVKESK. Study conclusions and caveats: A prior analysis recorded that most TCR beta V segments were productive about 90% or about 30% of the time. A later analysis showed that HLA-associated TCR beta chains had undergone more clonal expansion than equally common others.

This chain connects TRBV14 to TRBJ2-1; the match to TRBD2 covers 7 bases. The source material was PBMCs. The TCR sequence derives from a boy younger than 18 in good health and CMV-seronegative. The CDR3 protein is CASSHNLAASSYNEQFF. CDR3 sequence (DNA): TGTGCCAGCAGCCACAACCTAGCGGCTAGCTCCTACAATGAGCAGTTCTTC.